This T cell receptor (beta chain) was identified in a study of tumor and adjacent non-tumor tissue in lung cancer. Study background: The cohort had under 15 adenocarcinoma, 2 squamous cell and 1 small cell patients.

The CDR3 length is 15 residues. Germline CDR1 and CDR2: SGHNT and YYREEE (reference sequence). J gave up 4 bases and V 2 bases, and 4 bases lay outside the gene matches. This clonotype showed up just a few times. This sample's RNA came from whole unsorted tissue. A modified ARM-PCR protocol with three rounds of nested PCR amplified TCRbeta. TCRdb called the multiplex PCR reads again in MiXCR, with one record for every CDR3 protein. The profile shows 220,000 or so distinct CDR3 sequences, 71% of them singletons. The chain couples TRBV5-4 to TRBJ2-3; 10 nucleotides align to TRBD2. The sequencing sample was made of lung tumor tissue. The receptor was isolated from a man in his sixties with non-small cell lung cancer. The CDR3 sequence: CASSFPLAGADTQYF. CDR3 sequence (DNA): TGTGCCAGCAGCTTTCCGCTAGCGGGGGCAGATACGCAGTATTTT.